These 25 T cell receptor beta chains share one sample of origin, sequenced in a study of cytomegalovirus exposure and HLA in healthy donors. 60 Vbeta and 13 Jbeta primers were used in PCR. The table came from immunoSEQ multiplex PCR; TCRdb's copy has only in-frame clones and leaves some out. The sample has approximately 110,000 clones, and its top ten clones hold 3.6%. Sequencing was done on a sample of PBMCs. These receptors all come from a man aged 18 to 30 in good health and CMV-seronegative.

Here the CDR3 DNA reads TGTGCCTGTGCATCGGGACTCAATTCACCCCTCCACTTT. This translates into CACASGLNSPLHF. The J gene is TRBJ1-6, the V gene TRBV30; D might be TRBD1 (5 bases). V was shortened by 6 bases and J by 7 bases, with 13 bases between the two germline ends. CDR1 and CDR2 (germline): GTSNPN, SVGIG (reference sequence). CDR3 length: 13 amino acids.

CDR3 sequence: CASSAPSYNEQFF. CDR3 DNA sequence: TGTGCCAGCAGCGCCCCTAGTTACAATGAGCAGTTCTTC. The gene calls are TRBV7-2 and TRBJ2-1, with D unclear. The germline CDR1 and CDR2 sequences are SGHTA and FQGNSA. V gave up 5 bases and J gave up 4 bases, with 9 bases separating them. The CDR3 runs to 13 residues.

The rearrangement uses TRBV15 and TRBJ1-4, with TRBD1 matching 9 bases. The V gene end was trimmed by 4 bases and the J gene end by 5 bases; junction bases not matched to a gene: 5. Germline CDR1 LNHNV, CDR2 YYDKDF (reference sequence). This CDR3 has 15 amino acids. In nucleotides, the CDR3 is TGTGCCACCAGCAAGGGGACAGGGCCAAATGAAAAACTGTTTTTT. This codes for CATSKGTGPNEKLFF.

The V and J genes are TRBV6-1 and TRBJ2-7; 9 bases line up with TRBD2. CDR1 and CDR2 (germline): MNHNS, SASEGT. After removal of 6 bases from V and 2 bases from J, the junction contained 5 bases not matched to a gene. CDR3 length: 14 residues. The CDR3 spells CASSPSGEAYEQYF. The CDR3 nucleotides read TGTGCCAGCAGCCCTAGCGGGGAGGCCTACGAGCAGTACTTC.

The DNA for the CDR3 is TGTGCCAGCCGGGGGGCTAGCGGGGGTTTCGCGAACACCGGGGAGCTGTTTTTT. Protein product: CASRGASGGFANTGELFF. The V gene is TRBV7-9, the J gene TRBJ2-2; 10 nucleotides agree with TRBD2. V was pared by 8 bases and J by 0 bases, with 12 bases of the junction left unmatched. The CDR3 sequence is 18 residues long. Germline values: CDR1 SEHNR, CDR2 FQNEAQ (reference sequence).

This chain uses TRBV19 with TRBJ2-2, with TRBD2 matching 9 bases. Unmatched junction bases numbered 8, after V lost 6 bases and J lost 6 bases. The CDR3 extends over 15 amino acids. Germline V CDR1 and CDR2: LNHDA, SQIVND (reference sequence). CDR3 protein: CASRPGLATSGELFF. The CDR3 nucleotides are TGTGCCAGTAGACCGGGACTAGCTACCTCCGGGGAGCTGTTTTTT. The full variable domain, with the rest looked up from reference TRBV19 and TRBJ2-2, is DGGITQSPKYLFRKEGQNVTLSCEQNLNHDAMYWYRQDPGQGLRLIYYSQIVNDFQKGDIAEGYSVSREKKESFPLTVTSAQKNPTAFYLCASRPGLATSGELFFGEGSRLTVL.

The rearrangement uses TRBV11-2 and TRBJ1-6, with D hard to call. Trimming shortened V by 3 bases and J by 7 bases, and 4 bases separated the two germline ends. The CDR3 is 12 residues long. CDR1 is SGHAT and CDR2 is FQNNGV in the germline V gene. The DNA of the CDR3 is TGTGCCAGCAGCTTCCCGAATTCACCCCTCCACTTT. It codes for CASSFPNSPLHF.

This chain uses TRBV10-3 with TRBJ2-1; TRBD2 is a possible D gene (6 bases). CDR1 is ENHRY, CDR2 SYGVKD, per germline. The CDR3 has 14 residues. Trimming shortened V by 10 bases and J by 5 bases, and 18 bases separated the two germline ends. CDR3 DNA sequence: TGTGCCACCTCAGCCGGGACTGGCAACAATGAGCAGTTCTTC. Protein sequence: CATSAGTGNNEQFF.

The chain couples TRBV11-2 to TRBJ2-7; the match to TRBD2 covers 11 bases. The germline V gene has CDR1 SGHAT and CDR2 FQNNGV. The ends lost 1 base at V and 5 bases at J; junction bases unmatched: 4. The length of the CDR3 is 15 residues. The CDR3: CASSLASGGSHEQYF. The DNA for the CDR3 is TGTGCCAGCAGCTTAGCTAGCGGGGGGTCCCACGAGCAGTACTTC.

The CDR3 protein is CASSLVRGEHVAGEQFF. The CDR3 coding sequence is TGTGCCAGCAGCTTAGTTCGCGGGGAGCACGTAGCCGGTGAGCAGTTCTTC. The V gene is TRBV11-2, the J gene TRBJ2-1, with a tentative D call TRBD2 (6 bases). The CDR3 consists of 17 residues. V shed 1 base and J shed 9 bases, with 22 bases lying between them. CDR1 is SGHAT, CDR2 FQNNGV, per germline.

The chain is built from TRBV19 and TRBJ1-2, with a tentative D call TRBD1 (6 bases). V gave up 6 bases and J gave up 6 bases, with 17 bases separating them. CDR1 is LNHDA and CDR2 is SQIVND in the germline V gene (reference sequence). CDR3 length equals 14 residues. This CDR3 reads CASRDHRVGDGYTF. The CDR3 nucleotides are TGTGCCAGTAGAGATCACAGGGTTGGGGATGGCTACACCTTC. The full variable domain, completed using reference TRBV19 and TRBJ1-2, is DGGITQSPKYLFRKEGQNVTLSCEQNLNHDAMYWYRQDPGQGLRLIYYSQIVNDFQKGDIAEGYSVSREKKESFPLTVTSAQKNPTAFYLCASRDHRVGDGYTFGSGTRLTVV.

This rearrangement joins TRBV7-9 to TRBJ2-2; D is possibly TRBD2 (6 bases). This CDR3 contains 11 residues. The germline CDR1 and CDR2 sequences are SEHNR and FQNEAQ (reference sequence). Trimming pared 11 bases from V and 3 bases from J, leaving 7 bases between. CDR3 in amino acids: CAGTYTGELFF. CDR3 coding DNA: TGTGCCGGGACTTACACCGGGGAGCTGTTTTTT.

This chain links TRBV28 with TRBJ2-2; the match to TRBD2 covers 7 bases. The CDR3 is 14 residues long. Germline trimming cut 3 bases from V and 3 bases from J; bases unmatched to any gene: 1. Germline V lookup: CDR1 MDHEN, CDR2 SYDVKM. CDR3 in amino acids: CASSLGGDTGELFF. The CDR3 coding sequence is TGTGCCAGCAGTTTGGGGGGGGACACCGGGGAGCTGTTTTTT.

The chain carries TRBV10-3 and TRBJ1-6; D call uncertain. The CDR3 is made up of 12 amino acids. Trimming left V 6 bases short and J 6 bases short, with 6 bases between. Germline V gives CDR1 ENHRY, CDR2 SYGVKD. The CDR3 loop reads CAIRGGNSPLHF. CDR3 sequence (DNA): TGTGCCATCAGGGGAGGTAATTCACCCCTCCACTTT.

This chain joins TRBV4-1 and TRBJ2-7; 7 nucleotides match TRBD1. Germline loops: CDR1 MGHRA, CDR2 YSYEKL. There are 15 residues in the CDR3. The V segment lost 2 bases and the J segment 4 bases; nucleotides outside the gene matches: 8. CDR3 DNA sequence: TGCGCCAGCAGCCAATACCGGGACAGATTTTACGAGCAGTACTTC. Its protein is CASSQYRDRFYEQYF.

CDR3 DNA: TGTGCCAGCAGCCTATTCGGGACAAATAATGAAAAACTGTTTTTT. It encodes CASSLFGTNNEKLFF. This chain links TRBV9 with TRBJ1-4; a possible D gene is TRBD1 (6 bases). Germline loops: CDR1 SGDLS, CDR2 YYNGEE. CDR3 size: 15 residues. Trimming took off 4 bases at V and 4 bases at J, with 14 bases between the two ends.

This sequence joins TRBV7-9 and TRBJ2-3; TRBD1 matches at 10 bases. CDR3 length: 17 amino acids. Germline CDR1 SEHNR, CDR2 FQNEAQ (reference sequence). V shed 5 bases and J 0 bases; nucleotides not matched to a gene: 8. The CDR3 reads CASSPTGTGDSTDTQYF. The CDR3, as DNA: TGTGCCAGCAGCCCAACAGGGACAGGGGATAGCACAGATACGCAGTATTTT.

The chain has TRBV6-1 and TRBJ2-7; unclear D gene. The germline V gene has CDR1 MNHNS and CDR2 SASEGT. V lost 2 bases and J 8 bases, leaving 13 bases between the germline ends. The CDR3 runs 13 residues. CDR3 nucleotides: TGTGCCAGCAGTGAAAAACCCGCCTATCAGCAGTACTTC. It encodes CASSEKPAYQQYF.

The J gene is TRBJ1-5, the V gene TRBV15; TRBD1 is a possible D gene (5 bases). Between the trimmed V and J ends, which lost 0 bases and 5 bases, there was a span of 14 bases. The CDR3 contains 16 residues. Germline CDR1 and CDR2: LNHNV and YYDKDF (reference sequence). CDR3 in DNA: TGTGCCACCAGCAGAGACAGGGTTTGGAGGGATCAGCCCCAGCATTTT. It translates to CATSRDRVWRDQPQHF.

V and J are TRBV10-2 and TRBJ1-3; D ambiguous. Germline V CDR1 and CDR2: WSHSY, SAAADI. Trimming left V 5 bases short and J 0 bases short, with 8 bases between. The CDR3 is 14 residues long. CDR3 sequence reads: CASSFTSSGNTIYF. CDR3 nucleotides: TGCGCCAGCAGTTTCACGAGCTCTGGAAACACCATATATTTT.

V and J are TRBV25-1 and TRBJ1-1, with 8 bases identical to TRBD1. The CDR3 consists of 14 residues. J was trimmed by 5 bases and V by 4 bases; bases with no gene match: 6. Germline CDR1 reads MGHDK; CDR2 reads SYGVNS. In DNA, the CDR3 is TGTGCCAGCAGTGGGCAGGGGGCGAGGACTGAAGCTTTCTTT. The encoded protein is CASSGQGARTEAFF.

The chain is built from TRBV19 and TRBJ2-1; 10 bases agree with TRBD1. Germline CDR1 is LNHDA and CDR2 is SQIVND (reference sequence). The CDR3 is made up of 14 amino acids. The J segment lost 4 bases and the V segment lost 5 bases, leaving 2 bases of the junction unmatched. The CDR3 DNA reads TGTGCCAGTAGTTGGGACAGGGGTTACAATGAGCAGTTCTTC. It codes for CASSWDRGYNEQFF.

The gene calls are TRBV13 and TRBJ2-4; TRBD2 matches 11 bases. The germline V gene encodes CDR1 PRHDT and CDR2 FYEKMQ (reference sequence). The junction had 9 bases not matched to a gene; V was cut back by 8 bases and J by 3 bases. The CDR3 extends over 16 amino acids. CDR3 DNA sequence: TGTGCCAGCCAACTAGCGGGAGTCGGGGACAAAAACATTCAGTACTTC. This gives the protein CASQLAGVGDKNIQYF. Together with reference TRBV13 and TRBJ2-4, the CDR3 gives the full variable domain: AAGVIQSPRHLIKEKRETATLKCYPIPRHDTVYWYQQGPGQDPQFLISFYEKMQSDKGSIPDRFSAQQFSDYHSELNMSSLELGDSALYFCASQLAGVGDKNIQYFGAGTRLSVL.

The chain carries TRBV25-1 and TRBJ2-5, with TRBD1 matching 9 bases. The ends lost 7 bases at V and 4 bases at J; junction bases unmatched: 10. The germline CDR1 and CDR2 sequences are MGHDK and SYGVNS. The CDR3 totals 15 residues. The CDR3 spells CASTRTGTGIETQYF. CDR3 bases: TGTGCCAGCACCCGAACCGGGACAGGGATAGAGACCCAGTACTTC.

CDR3 DNA: TGTGCCAGCTCAACACACCCGGGTGGGACCGGGGAGCTGTTTTTT. It is translated as CASSTHPGGTGELFF. The rearrangement joins TRBV18 to TRBJ2-2; unclear D gene. The CDR3 extends over 15 amino acids. Looked up from germline, CDR1 is KGHSH and CDR2 is LQKENI. V gave up 5 bases and J gave up 5 bases, with 15 bases separating them.